This T cell receptor beta chain derives from a study of shared clonotypes between healthy human individuals. Germline V lookup: CDR1 MGHDK, CDR2 SYGVNS. The CDR3 is made up of 14 amino acids. V was pared by 8 bases and J by 7 bases, with 7 bases of the junction left unmatched. Sequenced by immunoSEQ multiplex PCR; TCRdb stores in-frame clones only, minus some. The data show approximately 110,000 clones, just over 65% seen once. Sequencing input: memory CD8+ T cells sorted from blood. As for subset: CD45RO+ cells pooled with CCR7-negative TemRA cells. This chain links TRBV25-1 with TRBJ1-4; TRBD1 agrees at 10 bases. This TCR was sampled from a woman aged 30 to 39 in good health. The CDR3 reads CASFHDRGLEKLFF. The CDR3 coding sequence is TGTGCCAGCTTCCACGACAGGGGGCTTGAAAAACTGTTTTTT.